The T cell receptor (beta chain) described here comes from a study of CD4+ T cells in melanoma. General study findings and limits: Reportedly, melanoma neoantigen-specific CD4+ T cells showed varied differentiation states. CD8+ T cell, macrophage and B cell function reportedly correlated with neoantigen-specific CD4+ T cells.

The data were produced by immunoSEQ multiplex PCR, yet TCRdb's version contains in-frame clones alone and is incomplete. The table shows roughly 54,000 clones, with about 91% occurring only once. The CDR3 sequence is 17 residues long. V lost 5 bases to trimming and J lost 2 bases; unmatched junction nucleotides: 10. Germline-derived CDR1 and CDR2 are MNHEY and SMNVEV (reference sequence). Comments on this clone: Its antigen is not identified.

The sample taken for sequencing was peripheral blood. The V call is TRBV27, the J call TRBJ1-5; the match to TRBD1 covers 9 bases. The TCR comes from a human donor with melanoma. The CDR3 is CASSLRQGGYGNQPQHF. CDR3 nucleotides: TGTGCCAGCAGTCTACGACAGGGGGGATACGGCAATCAGCCCCAGCATTTT.